This T cell receptor beta chain was found in a study of graft-versus-host responses after intestinal transplantation. As for the study in general: Recipients obtained multivisceral, liver-intestinal, or isolated intestinal transplants.

Study-wide results and limits: When patients had graft-donor T cell macrochimerism, their allografts held high graft-versus-host to host-versus-graft clonal ratios. Detected in recipient marrow were GvH clones, some of which were first observed in ileum or blood.

Profiled with immunoSEQ multiplex PCR; TCRdb holds only in-frame clones, not every one. The table has around 96,000 clones, roughly nine tenths seen once; the top ten hold 0.17%. Germline V CDR1 and CDR2: SNHLY, FYNNEI. V gave up 9 bases and J gave up 3 bases, with 20 bases separating them. CDR3 length: 15 residues. Notes on this clone: What it binds is unknown.

The clonotype was recovered from a human donor who received an intestinal transplant. The sequencing used unstimulated CD4+ T cells sorted from spleen or lymph node cells, collected before intestinal transplant. The chain combines TRBV2 with TRBJ1-1; a possible D gene is TRBD1 (6 bases). The CDR3 reads CASTFRTALDTEAFF. In nucleotides, the CDR3 is TGTGCCAGTACGTTTCGGACAGCTCTAGACACTGAAGCTTTCTTT. The whole variable domain, remainder taken from reference TRBV2 and TRBJ1-1, is EPEVTQTPSHQVTQMGQEVILRCVPISNHLYFYWYRQILGQKVEFLVSFYNNEISEKSEIFDDQFSVERPDGSNFTLKIRSTKLEDSAMYFCASTFRTALDTEAFFGQGTRLTVV.